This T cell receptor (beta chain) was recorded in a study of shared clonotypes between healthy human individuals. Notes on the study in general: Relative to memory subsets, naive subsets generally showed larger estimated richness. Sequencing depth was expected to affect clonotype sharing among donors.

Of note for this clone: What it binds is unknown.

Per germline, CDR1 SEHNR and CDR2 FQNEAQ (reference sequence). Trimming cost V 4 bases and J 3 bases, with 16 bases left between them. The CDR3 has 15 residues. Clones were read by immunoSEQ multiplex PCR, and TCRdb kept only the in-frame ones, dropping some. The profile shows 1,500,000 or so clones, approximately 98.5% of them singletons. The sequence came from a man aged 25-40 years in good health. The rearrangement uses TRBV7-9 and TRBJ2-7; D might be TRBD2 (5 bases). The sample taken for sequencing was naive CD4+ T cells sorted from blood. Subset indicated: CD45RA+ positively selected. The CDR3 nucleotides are TGTGCCAGCAGCTCATGGCAATCCGGGAACTACGAGCAGTACTTC. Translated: CASSSWQSGNYEQYF. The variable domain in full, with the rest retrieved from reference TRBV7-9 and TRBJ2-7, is DTGVSQNPRHKITKRGQNVTFRCDPISEHNRLYWYRQTLGQGPEFLTYFQNEAQLEKSRLLSDRFSAERPKGSFSTLEIQRTEQGDSAMYLCASSSWQSGNYEQYFGPGTRLTVT.